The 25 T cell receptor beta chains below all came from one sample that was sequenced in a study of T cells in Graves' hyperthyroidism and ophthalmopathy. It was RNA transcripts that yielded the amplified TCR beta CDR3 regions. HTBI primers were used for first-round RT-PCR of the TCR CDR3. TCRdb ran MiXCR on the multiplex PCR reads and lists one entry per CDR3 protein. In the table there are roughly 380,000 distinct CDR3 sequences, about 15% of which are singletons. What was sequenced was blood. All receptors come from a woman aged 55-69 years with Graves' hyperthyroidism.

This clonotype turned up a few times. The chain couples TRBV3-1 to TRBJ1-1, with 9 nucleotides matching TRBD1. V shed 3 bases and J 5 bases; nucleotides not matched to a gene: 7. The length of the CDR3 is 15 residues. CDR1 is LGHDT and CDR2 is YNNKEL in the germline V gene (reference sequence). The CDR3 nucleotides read TGTGCCAGCAGCCAGAGGACAGGGGCCGGGACTGAAGCTTTCTTT. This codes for CASSQRTGAGTEAFF.

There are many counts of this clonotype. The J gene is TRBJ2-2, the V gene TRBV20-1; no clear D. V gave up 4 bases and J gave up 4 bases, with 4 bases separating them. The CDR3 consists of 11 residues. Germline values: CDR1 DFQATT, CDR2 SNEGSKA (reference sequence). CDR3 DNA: TGCAGTGCTATGATCACCGGGGAGCTGTTTTTT. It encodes CSAMITGELFF.

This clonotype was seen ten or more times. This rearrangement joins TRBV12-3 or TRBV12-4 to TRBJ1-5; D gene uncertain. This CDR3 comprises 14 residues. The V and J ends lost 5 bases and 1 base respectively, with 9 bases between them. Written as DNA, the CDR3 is TGTGCCAGCAGTCCGGGTGGGAGCAATCAGCCCCAGCATTTT. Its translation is CASSPGGSNQPQHF.

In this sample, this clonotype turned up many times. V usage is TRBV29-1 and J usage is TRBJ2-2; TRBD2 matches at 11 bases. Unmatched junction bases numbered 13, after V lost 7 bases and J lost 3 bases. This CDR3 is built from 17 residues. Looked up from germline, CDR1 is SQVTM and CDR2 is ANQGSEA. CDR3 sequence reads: CSAQAQLAGVYTGELFF. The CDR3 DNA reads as TGCAGCGCTCAGGCGCAACTAGCGGGAGTGTACACCGGGGAGCTGTTTTTT.

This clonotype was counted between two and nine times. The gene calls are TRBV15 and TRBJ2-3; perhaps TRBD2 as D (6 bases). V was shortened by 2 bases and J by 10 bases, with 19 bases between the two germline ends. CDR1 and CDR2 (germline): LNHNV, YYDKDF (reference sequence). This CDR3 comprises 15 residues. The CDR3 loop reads CATSRPQTRASAQYF. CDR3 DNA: TGTGCCACCAGCAGACCTCAGACTAGGGCGAGCGCGCAGTATTTT.

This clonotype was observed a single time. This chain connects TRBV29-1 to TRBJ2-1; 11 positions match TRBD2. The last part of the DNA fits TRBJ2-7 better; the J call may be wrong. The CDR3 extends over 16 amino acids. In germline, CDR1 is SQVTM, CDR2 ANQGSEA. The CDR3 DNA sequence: TGCAGCGTCTCCCCCAGACTAGCGGGAACGTACAATGAGCAGTACTTC. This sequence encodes CSVSPRLAGTYNEQYF.

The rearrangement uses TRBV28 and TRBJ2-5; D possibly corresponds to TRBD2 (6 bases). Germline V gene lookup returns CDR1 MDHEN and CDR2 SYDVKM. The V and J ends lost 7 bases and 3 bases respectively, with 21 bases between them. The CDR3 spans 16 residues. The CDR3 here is CASTPGWGVYKETQYF. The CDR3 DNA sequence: TGTGCCAGCACCCCCGGGTGGGGGGTCTATAAAGAGACCCAGTACTTC. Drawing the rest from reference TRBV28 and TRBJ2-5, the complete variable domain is DVKVTQSSRYLVKRTGEKVFLECVQDMDHENMFWYRQDPGLGLRLIYFSYDVKMKEKGDIPEGYSVSREKKERFSLILESASTNQTSMYLCASTPGWGVYKETQYFGPGTRLLVL.

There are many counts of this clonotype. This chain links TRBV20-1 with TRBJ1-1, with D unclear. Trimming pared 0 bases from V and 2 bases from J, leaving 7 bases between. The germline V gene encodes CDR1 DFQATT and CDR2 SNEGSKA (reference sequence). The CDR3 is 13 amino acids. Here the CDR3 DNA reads TGCAGTGCTAGAGAGGGGAGCAACACTGAAGCTTTCTTT. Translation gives CSAREGSNTEAFF.

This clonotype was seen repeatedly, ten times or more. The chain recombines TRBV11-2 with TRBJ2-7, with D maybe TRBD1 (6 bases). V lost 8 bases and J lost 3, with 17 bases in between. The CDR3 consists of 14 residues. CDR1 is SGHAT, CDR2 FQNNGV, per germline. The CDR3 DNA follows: TGTGCCAGCCGTAACTACCGGGACAACTACGAGCAGTACTTC. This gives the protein CASRNYRDNYEQYF.

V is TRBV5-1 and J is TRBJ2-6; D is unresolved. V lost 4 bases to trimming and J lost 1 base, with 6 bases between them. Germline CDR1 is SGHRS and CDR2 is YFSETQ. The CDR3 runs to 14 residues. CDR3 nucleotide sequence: TGCGCCAGCAGCGTTACATCTGGGGCCAACGTCCTGACTTTC. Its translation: CASSVTSGANVLTF.

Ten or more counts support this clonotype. As DNA, the CDR3 is TGCGCCAGCAGCCAAAGGGGGGAGACTAGCGGGAGGGCCAATGAGCAGTTCTTC. Protein sequence: CASSQRGETSGRANEQFF. This chain connects TRBV4-1 to TRBJ2-1; 14 positions agree with TRBD2. V shed 2 bases and J 6 bases; nucleotides not matched to a gene: 9. Per germline, CDR1 MGHRA and CDR2 YSYEKL. The CDR3 runs 18 residues.

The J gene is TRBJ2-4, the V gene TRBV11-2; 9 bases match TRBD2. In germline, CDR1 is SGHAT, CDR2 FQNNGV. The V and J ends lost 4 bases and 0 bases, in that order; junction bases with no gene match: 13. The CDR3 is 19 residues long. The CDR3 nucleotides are TGTGCCAGCAGCTCCAGGGGTAGCGGGAGCCGGGGAGCCAAAAACATTCAGTACTTC. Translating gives CASSSRGSGSRGAKNIQYF.

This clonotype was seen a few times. DNA for the CDR3: TGTGCCAGCTCAATTGACAGGAGCCAGCCCCAGCATTTT. This encodes CASSIDRSQPQHF. The chain has TRBV18 and TRBJ1-5, with D possibly TRBD1 on 6 matching bases. Germline CDR1 KGHSH, CDR2 LQKENI. V dropped 5 bases and J dropped 7 bases, with 12 bases sitting between them. CDR3 length: 13 amino acids.

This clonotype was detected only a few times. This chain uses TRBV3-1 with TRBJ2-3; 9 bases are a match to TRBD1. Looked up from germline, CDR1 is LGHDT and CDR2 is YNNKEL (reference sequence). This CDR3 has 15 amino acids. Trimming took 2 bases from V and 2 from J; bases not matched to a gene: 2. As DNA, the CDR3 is TGTGCCAGCAGCCAAAGGGACAGGGACACAGATACGCAGTATTTT. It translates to CASSQRDRDTDTQYF.

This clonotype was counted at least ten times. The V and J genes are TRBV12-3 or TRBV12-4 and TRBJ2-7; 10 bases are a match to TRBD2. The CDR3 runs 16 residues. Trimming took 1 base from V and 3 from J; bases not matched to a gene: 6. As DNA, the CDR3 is TGTGCCAGCAGTTTAGGCCTAGCGGGAGTTGTCTACGAGCAGTACTTC. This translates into CASSLGLAGVVYEQYF.

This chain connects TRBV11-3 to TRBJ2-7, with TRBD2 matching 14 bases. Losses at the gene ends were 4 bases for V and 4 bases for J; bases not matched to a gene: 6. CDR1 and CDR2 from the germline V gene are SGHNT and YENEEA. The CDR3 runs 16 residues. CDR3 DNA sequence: TGTGCCAGCAGCTCCGGGACTAGCGGGAGTACGTACGAGCAGTACTTC. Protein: CASSSGTSGSTYEQYF. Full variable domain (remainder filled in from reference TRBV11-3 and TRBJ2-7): EAGVVQSPRYKIIEKKQPVAFWCNPISGHNTLYWYLQNLGQGPELLIRYENEEAVDDSQLPKDRFSAERLKGVDSTLKIQPAELGDSAVYLCASSSGTSGSTYEQYFGPGTRLTVT.

The DNA for the CDR3 is TGTGCCAGCAGCCAAGGAGTTCCGGGGACGCTGGCTTACAATGAGCAGTTCTTC. This codes for CASSQGVPGTLAYNEQFF. This chain connects TRBV4-2 to TRBJ2-1, with D tentatively TRBD1 or TRBD2 (5 bases each). The CDR3 covers 18 residues. V lost 1 base and J 4 bases, leaving 20 bases between the germline ends. Germline CDR1 reads LGHNA; CDR2 reads YNFKEQ.

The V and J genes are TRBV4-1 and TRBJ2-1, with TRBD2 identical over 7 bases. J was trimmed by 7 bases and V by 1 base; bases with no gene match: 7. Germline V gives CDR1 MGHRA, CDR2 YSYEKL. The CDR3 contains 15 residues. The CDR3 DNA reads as TGCGCCAGCAGCCAAGCTGGTTACGGGAGGAATGAGCAGTTCTTC. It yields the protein CASSQAGYGRNEQFF.

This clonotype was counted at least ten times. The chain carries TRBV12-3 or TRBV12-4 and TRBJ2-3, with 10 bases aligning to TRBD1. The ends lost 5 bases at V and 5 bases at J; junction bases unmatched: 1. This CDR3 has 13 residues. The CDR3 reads CASSGQGVDTQYF. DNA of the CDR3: TGTGCCAGCAGTGGACAGGGGGTAGATACGCAGTATTTT.

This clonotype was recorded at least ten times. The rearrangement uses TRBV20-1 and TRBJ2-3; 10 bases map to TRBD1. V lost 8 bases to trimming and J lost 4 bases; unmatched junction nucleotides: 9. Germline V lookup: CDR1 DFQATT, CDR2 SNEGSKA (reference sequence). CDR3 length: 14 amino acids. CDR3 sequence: CSPKDRGRADTQYF. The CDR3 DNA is TGCAGTCCCAAAGACAGGGGGCGTGCAGATACGCAGTATTTT.

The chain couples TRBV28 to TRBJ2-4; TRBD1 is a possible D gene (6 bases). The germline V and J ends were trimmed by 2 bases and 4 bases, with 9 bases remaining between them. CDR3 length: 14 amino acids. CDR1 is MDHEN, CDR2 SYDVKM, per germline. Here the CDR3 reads CASSLPGQKNIQYF. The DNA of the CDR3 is TGTGCCAGCAGTTTACCTGGACAGAAAAACATTCAGTACTTC.

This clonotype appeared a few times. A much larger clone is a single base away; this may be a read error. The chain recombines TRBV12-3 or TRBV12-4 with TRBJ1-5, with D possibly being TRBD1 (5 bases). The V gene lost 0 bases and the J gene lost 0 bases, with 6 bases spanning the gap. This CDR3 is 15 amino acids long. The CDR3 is CASSLATDSNQPQHF. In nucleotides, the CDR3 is TGTGCCAGCAGTTTAGCGACAGATAGCAATCAGCCCCAGCATTTT.

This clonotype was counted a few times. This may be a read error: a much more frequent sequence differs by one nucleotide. For the CDR3, the DNA is TGTGCCAGCCTCGCGGGGAGCTCCTACGAGCAGTTCTTC. Translation: CASLAGSSYEQFF. The V gene is TRBV2, the J gene TRBJ2-7; TRBD2 is a possible D gene (6 bases). The end of the DNA fits TRBJ2-1 better, so the J call may be wrong. The CDR3 is 13 amino acids. Per the germline V gene, CDR1 is SNHLY and CDR2 is FYNNEI.

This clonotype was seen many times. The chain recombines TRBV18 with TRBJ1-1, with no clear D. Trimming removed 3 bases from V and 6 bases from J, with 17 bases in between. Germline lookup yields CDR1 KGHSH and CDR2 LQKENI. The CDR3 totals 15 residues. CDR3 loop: CASSPVPGREAEAFF. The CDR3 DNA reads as TGTGCCAGCTCACCCGTCCCGGGGAGGGAAGCTGAAGCTTTCTTT. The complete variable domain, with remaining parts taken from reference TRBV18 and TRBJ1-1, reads NAGVMQNPRHLVRRRGQEARLRCSPMKGHSHVYWYRQLPEEGLKFMVYLQKENIIDESGMPKERFSAEFPKEGPSILRIQQVVRGDSAAYFCASSPVPGREAEAFFGQGTRLTVV.

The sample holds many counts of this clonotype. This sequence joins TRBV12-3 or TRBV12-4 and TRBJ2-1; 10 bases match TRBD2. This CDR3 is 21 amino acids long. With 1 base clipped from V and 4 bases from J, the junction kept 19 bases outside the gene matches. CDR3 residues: CASSLGFRASGSGIRYNEQFF. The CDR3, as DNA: TGTGCCAGCAGTTTAGGCTTTAGGGCTAGCGGGAGTGGAATTCGTTACAATGAGCAGTTCTTC.